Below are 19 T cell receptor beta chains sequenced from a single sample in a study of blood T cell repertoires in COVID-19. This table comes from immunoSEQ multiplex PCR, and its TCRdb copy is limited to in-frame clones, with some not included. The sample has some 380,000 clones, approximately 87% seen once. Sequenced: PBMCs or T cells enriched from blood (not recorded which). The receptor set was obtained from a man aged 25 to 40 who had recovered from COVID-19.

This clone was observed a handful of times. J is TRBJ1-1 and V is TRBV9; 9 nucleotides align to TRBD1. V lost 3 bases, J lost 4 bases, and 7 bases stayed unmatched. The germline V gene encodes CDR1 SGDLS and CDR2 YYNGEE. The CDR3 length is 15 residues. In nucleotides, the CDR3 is TGTGCCAGCAGCGGGGGGACAGGGATAGGCACTGAAGCTTTCTTT. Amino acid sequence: CASSGGTGIGTEAFF.

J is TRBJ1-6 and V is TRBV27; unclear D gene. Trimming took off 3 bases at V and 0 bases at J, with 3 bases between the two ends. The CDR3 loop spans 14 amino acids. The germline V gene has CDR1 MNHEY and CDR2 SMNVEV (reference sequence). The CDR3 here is CASSFNSYNSPLHF. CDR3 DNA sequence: TGTGCCAGCAGTTTCAACTCCTATAATTCACCCCTCCACTTT.

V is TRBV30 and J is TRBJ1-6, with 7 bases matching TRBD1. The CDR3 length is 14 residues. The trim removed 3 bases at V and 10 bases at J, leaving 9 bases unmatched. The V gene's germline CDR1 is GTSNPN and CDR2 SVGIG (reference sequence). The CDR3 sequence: CAWSGGGGQSPLHF. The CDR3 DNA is TGTGCCTGGAGCGGAGGAGGGGGCCAATCACCCCTCCACTTT.

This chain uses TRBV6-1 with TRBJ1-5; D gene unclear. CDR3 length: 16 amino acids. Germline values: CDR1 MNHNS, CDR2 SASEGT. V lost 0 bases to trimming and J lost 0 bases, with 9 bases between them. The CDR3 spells CASSEAGSYSNQPQHF. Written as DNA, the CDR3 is TGTGCCAGCAGTGAAGCGGGCAGCTATAGCAATCAGCCCCAGCATTTT.

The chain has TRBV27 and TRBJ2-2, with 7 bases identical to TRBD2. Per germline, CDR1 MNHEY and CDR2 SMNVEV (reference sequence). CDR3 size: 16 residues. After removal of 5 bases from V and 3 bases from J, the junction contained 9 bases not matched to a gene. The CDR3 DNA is TGTGCCAGCAGTCCTGGGGAGGGGAGGTACACCGGGGAGCTGTTTTTT. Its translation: CASSPGEGRYTGELFF.

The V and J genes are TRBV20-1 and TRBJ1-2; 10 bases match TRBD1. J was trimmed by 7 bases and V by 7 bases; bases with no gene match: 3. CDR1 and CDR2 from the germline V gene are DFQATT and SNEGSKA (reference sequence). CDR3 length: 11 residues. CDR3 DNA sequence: TGCAGTGTTGACAGGGGGCCTGGCTACACCTTC. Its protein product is CSVDRGPGYTF.

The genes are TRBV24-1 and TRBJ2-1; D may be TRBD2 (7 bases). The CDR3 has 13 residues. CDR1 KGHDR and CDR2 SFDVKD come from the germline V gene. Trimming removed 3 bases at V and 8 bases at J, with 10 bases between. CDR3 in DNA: TGTGCCACCAGTGATGGGGGGGGCTATGAGCAGTTCTTC. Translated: CATSDGGGYEQFF.

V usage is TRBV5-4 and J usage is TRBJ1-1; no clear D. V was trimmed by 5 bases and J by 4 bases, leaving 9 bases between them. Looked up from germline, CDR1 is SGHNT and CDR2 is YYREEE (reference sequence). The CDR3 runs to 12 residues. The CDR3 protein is CASRGGSTEAFF. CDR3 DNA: TGTGCCAGCAGAGGCGGGAGCACTGAAGCTTTCTTT. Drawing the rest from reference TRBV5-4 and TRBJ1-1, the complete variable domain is ETGVTQSPTHLIKTRGQQVTLRCSSQSGHNTVSWYQQALGQGPQFIFQYYREEENGRGNFPPRFSGLQFPNYSSELNVNALELDDSALYLCASRGGSTEAFFGQGTRLTVV.

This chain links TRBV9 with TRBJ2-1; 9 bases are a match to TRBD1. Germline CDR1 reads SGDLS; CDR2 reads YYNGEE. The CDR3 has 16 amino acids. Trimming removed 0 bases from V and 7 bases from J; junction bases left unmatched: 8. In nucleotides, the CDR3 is TGTGCCAGCAGCGTAGCGGGACAGGGTTTATGGAATGAGCAGTTCTTC. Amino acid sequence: CASSVAGQGLWNEQFF.

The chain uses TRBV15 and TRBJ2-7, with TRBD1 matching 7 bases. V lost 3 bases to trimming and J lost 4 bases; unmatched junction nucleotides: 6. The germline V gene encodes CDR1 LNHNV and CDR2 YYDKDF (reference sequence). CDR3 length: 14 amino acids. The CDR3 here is CATSRSTGSYEQYF. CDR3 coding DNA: TGTGCCACCAGCAGGTCGACAGGGAGTTACGAGCAGTACTTC.

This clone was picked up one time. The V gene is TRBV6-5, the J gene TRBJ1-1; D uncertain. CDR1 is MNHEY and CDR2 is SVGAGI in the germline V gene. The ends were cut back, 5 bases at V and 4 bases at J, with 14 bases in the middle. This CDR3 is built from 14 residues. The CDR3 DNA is TGTGCCAGCAGTCCCGGTCCCCTTGGCACTGAAGCTTTCTTT. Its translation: CASSPGPLGTEAFF.

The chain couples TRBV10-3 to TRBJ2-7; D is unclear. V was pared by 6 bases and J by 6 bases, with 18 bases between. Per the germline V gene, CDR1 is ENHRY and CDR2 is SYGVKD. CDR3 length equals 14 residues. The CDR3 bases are TGTGCCATCAGGCCCCCCGAGGAATTCGGCGAGCAGTACTTC. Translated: CAIRPPEEFGEQYF.

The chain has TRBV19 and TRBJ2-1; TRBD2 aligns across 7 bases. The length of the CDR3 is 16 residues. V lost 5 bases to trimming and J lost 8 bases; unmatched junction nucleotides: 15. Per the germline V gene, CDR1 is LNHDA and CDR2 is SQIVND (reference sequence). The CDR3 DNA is TGTGCCAGTAGTTCCCCTCCAGGGAGGGTTGTAGATGAGCAGTTCTTC. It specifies CASSSPPGRVVDEQFF.

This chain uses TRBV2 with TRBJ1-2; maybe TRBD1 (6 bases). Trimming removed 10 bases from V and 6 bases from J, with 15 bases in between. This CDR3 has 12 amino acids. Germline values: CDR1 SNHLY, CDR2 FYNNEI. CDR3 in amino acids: CATLQGWDGYTF. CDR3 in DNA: TGTGCCACTCTCCAGGGGTGGGATGGCTACACCTTC.

The CDR3 DNA reads TGTGCCAGCAGCTTAGCGCCCAGCGGGTCTAGCACAGATACGCAGTATTTT. Protein sequence: CASSLAPSGSSTDTQYF. J is TRBJ2-3 and V is TRBV7-2; D possibly corresponds to TRBD2 (6 bases). The V gene's germline CDR1 is SGHTA and CDR2 FQGNSA. V lost 0 bases and J lost 0, with 13 bases in between. The CDR3 is 17 amino acids. Full variable domain (missing parts from reference TRBV7-2 and TRBJ2-3): GAGVSQSPSNKVTEKGKDVELRCDPISGHTALYWYRQSLGQGLEFLIYFQGNSAPDKSGLPSDRFSAERTGGSVSTLTIQRTQQEDSAVYLCASSLAPSGSSTDTQYFGPGTRLTVL.

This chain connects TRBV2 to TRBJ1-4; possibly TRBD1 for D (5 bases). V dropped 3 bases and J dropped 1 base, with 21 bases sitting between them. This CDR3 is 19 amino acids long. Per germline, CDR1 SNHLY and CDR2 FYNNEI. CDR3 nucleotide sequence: TGTGCCAGCAGTGACCCGAGCAGACTCAGGGCGGTAACTAATGAAAAACTGTTTTTT. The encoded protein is CASSDPSRLRAVTNEKLFF.

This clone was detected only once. Written as DNA, the CDR3 is TGTGCCAGCAGCGGAGGAGGAGGCTACACCTTC. Protein: CASSGGGGYTF. The V and J genes are TRBV9 and TRBJ1-2; no definite D call. Germline values: CDR1 SGDLS, CDR2 YYNGEE. The CDR3 covers 11 residues. Trimming took 3 bases from V and 8 from J, leaving 8 bases between them.

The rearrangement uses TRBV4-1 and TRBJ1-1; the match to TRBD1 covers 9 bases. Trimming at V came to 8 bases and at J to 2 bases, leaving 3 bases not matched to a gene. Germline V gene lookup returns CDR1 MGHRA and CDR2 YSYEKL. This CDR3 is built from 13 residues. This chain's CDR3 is CASQTGGNTEAFF. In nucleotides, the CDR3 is TGCGCCAGCCAGACAGGGGGAAACACTGAAGCTTTCTTT.

The CDR3 loop reads CAWSEQLTGELFF. CDR3 DNA sequence: TGTGCCTGGAGTGAGCAACTCACCGGGGAGCTGTTTTTT. The chain combines TRBV30 with TRBJ2-2, with D uncertain. The CDR3 is 13 residues long. V lost 1 base, J lost 4 bases, and 7 bases lay in between. Germline CDR1 GTSNPN, CDR2 SVGIG (reference sequence).